This T cell receptor beta chain was captured by sequencing in a study of T cell repertoires in cytomegalovirus infection. As for the study in general: Selection of CMV epitopes for the study included recently identified HLA-C-restricted and well-studied HLA-B-restricted ones.

CDR3 length: 15 amino acids. V was shortened by 2 bases and J by 0 bases, with 10 bases between the two germline ends. This clonotype has a count of ten or more. What it binds is not known. General study findings and limits: Summed frequency of public TCR beta families distinguished CMV carriers with the relevant HLA.

TCRdb itself ran the reads through MiXCR, one entry per CDR3 protein. The sample contains about 830,000 distinct CDR3 sequences, 32% of which appear only once. Material: cultured CD8+ T cells from PBMCs, obtained from culture after CMV antigen stimulation. The receptor was isolated from a human donor in good health (CMV status not recorded). Some clones in this sample may be carry-over from other donors' samples. The chain has TRBV12-3 or TRBV12-4 and TRBJ1-1; no clear D gene. The CDR3 DNA reads TGTGCCAGCAGTTTAACCCAGACTCTGAACACTGAAGCTTTCTTT. It yields the protein CASSLTQTLNTEAFF.